This paragraph covers one T cell receptor (beta chain) sequence. The data derive from a study of technical replicates of blood from four donors. This CDR3 contains 15 residues. Germline V lookup: CDR1 LNHDA, CDR2 SQIVND (reference sequence). J was trimmed by 0 bases and V by 4 bases; bases with no gene match: 3. The repertoire was sequenced with immunoSEQ multiplex PCR; TCRdb's copy has only in-frame clones and lacks some. Found here are tens of thousands of clones, approximately 97% of them singletons; the top ten hold around 0.2%. This clonotype was obtained from a human donor in good health. The source material was T cells isolated from PBMCs. This chain uses TRBV19 with TRBJ1-5; 7 positions agree with TRBD1. The CDR3 here is CASSKNRGSNQPQHF. For the CDR3, the DNA is TGTGCCAGTAGTAAGAACAGGGGTAGCAATCAGCCCCAGCATTTT.